This TCR beta chain came from a study of OX40 agonist ivuxolimab in advanced cancers. Overall study context: Aged about 23 to 90 with a mean of about 60 years, they were around 83% male.

Sequencing used immunoSEQ multiplex PCR; TCRdb keeps in-frame clones, though not all of them. The sample has roughly 46,000 clones, more than 85% seen once. With respect to this clone: The antigen remains undetermined.

Whole-study findings and limits: Some patients who did not respond also had low normalized T-cell clonal expansion.

The CDR3 length is 14 residues. V lost 4 bases and J 4 bases, leaving 11 bases between the germline ends. Germline V gives CDR1 LNHDA, CDR2 SQIVND (reference sequence). This TCR came from an adult with an advanced solid tumor such as melanoma, head and neck, liver or kidney cancer. Specimen: CD4+ or CD8+ T cells sorted from blood, collected in a trial of the OX40 agonist ivuxolimab. The rearrangement links TRBV19 to TRBJ2-1, with D possibly being TRBD1 or TRBD2 (5 bases each). CDR3 in DNA: TGTGCCAGTAGTAGGTCCTGGGGGTACAATGAGCAGTTCTTC. Translation: CASSRSWGYNEQFF. The full variable domain, completed using reference TRBV19 and TRBJ2-1, is DGGITQSPKYLFRKEGQNVTLSCEQNLNHDAMYWYRQDPGQGLRLIYYSQIVNDFQKGDIAEGYSVSREKKESFPLTVTSAQKNPTAFYLCASSRSWGYNEQFFGPGTRLTVL.